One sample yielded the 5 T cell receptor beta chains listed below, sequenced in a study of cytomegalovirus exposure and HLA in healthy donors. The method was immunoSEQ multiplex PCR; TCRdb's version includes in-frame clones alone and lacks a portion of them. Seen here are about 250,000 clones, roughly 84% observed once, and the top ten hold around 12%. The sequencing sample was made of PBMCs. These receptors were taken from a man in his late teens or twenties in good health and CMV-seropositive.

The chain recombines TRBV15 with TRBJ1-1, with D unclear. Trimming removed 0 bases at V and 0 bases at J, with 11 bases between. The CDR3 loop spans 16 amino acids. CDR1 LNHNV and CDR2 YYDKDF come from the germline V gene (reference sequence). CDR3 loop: CATSREKDWVNTEAFF. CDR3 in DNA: TGTGCCACCAGCAGAGAGAAGGACTGGGTGAACACTGAAGCTTTCTTT.

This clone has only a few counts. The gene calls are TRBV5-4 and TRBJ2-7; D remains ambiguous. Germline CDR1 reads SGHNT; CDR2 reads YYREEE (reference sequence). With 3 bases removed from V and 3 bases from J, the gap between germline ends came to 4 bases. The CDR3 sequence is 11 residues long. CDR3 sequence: CASSSDYEQYF. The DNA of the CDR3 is TGTGCCAGCAGCTCAGACTACGAGCAGTACTTC.

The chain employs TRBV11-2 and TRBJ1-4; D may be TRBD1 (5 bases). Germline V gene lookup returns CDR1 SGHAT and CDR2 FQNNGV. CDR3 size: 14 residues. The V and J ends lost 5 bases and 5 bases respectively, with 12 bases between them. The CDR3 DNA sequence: TGTGCCAGCAGCCCCAGGGCCACCAATGAAAAACTGTTTTTT. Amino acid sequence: CASSPRATNEKLFF.

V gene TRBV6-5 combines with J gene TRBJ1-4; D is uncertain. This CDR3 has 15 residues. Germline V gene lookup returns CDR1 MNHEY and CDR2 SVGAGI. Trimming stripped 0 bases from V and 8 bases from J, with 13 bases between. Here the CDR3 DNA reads TGTGCCAGCAGTTACTCTTCGGACGGAGGGGAAAAACTGTTTTTT. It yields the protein CASSYSSDGGEKLFF.

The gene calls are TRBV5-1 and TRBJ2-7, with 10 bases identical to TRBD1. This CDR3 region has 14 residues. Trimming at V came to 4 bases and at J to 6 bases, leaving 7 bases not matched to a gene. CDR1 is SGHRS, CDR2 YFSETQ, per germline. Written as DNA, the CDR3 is TGCGCCAGCAGCACCGGGACAGGGGCCTTCGAGCAGTACTTC. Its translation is CASSTGTGAFEQYF.